This T cell receptor beta chain was observed in a study of regulatory T cells in long-lasting Graves disease. Researchers made TCR beta libraries by using iRepertoire HTBI primers and running Arm-PCR on CDR3 regions. TCRdb reprocessed the multiplex PCR reads with MiXCR, giving one entry per CDR3 protein. The profile shows some 350,000 distinct CDR3 sequences, around 15% of them singletons. This clonotype was observed at least ten times. V was clipped by 6 bases and J by 0 bases, with 9 bases between them. The germline V gene encodes CDR1 DFQATT and CDR2 SNEGSKA (reference sequence). The CDR3 covers 13 residues. Sample time point: newly diagnosed GD, antithyroid drugs for less than 3 months. Researchers made the TCR library from RNA that was extracted from PBMCs. Blood from the periphery, nine milliliters in all, was drawn into EDTA tubes. The same data also contributed to another study, on T cells in Graves' hyperthyroidism and ophthalmopathy. That work states: The HTBI primer set served for first-round RT-PCR of the TCR CDR3.

The material was peripheral blood mononuclear cells (PBMCs), obtained at new diagnosis, from a patient treated with antithyroid drugs. The genes are TRBV20-1 and TRBJ2-4; D possibly corresponds to TRBD2 (6 bases). The sequence was collected from a woman aged 18-29 years with Graves disease. The CDR3 loop reads CSAPGVAKNIQYF. The CDR3 nucleotides are TGCAGTGCCCCGGGAGTAGCCAAAAACATTCAGTACTTC.